The 6 T cell receptor beta chains listed next were all sequenced from one sample in a study of cytomegalovirus exposure and HLA in healthy donors. The primer mix had 60 Vbeta and 13 Jbeta primers. Sequenced by immunoSEQ multiplex PCR; TCRdb stores in-frame clones only, minus some. The table has over 110,000 clones, 70% to 80% seen once. Material: PBMCs. The receptors shown here come from a woman in her 50s in good health and CMV-seropositive.

The V call is TRBV15, the J call TRBJ1-5, with a possible D match to TRBD1 (6 bases). This CDR3 comprises 14 residues. CDR1 is LNHNV, CDR2 YYDKDF, per germline (reference sequence). V lost 5 bases and J 2 bases, leaving 10 bases between the germline ends. The CDR3, as DNA: TGTGCCACCAGCCATAAGGGGGGCAATCAGCCCCAGCATTTT. It specifies CATSHKGGNQPQHF.

J is TRBJ2-2 and V is TRBV7-3; D is undetermined. Germline CDR1 and CDR2: SGHTA and FQGTGA. This CDR3 has 14 residues. The V and J ends lost 5 bases and 5 bases respectively, with 12 bases between them. CDR3 coding DNA: TGTGCCAGCAGCGCCGGCAGAGGAACCGGGGAGCTGTTTTTT. Translation: CASSAGRGTGELFF.

This sequence joins TRBV29-1 and TRBJ1-6; 9 bases match TRBD1. This CDR3 has 13 residues. Germline CDR1 SQVTM, CDR2 ANQGSEA. V was clipped by 4 bases and J by 8 bases; unmatched bases: 3. DNA for the CDR3: TGCAGCGTTGCGGGACAGGGAGATTCACCCCTCCACTTT. Translating gives CSVAGQGDSPLHF.

This clone was observed once. This rearrangement joins TRBV7-3 to TRBJ2-7; 7 bases fit TRBD1. Per germline, CDR1 SGHTA and CDR2 FQGTGA. The trim removed 8 bases at V and 6 bases at J, leaving 16 bases unmatched. The length of the CDR3 is 15 residues. CDR3 coding DNA: TGTGCCAGCCGTAGCTCTCCGGGACAGACTACCGAGCAGTACTTC. Residues: CASRSSPGQTTEQYF.

The chain links TRBV27 to TRBJ2-3; 8 bases match TRBD2. Trimming removed 6 bases from V and 4 bases from J; junction bases left unmatched: 6. The V gene's germline CDR1 is MNHEY and CDR2 SMNVEV (reference sequence). The CDR3 has 14 residues. The CDR3 loop reads CASSRTSNPDTQYF. DNA for the CDR3: TGTGCCAGCAGCAGGACTAGCAACCCAGATACGCAGTATTTT.

With respect to this clone: The junction and the germline gene differ at one end; a read error may be behind it. The J gene is TRBJ1-2, the V gene TRBV6-6, with no clear D. The germline CDR1 and CDR2 sequences are MNHNY and SVGAGI (reference sequence). The CDR3 is 16 amino acids. Here the CDR3 DNA reads TGTGCCAGCAGTTACTCGGCATCTAAGGTGGGCTATGGCGACACCTTC. Translated: CASSYSASKVGYGDTF.